The 16 T cell receptor beta chains in this list originate from one sample, sequenced in a study of cytomegalovirus exposure and HLA in healthy donors. PCR employed 60 Vbeta and 13 Jbeta primers. Clones were read by immunoSEQ multiplex PCR, and TCRdb kept only the in-frame ones, dropping some. The sample records about 150,000 clones, around 67% being singletons. Sequencing used PBMCs. The receptors were gathered from a man aged 18 to 30 in good health and CMV-seropositive.

The CDR3 DNA is TGTGCCAGCAGTGACTTTACAGGGGGCGAGTTTCGCGCTGAAGCTTTCTTT. It encodes CASSDFTGGEFRAEAFF. The chain carries TRBV6-1 and TRBJ1-1; the match to TRBD1 covers 9 bases. Germline V gene lookup returns CDR1 MNHNS and CDR2 SASEGT. After removal of 3 bases from V and 6 bases from J, the junction contained 14 bases not matched to a gene. There are 17 residues in the CDR3.

V gene TRBV5-4 combines with J gene TRBJ2-5; 8 nucleotides agree with TRBD2. The CDR3 sequence is 16 residues long. The V gene end was trimmed by 0 bases and the J gene end by 1 base; junction bases not matched to a gene: 5. The germline V gene has CDR1 SGHNT and CDR2 YYREEE (reference sequence). This chain's CDR3 is CASSLGVAGFQETQYF. The CDR3 DNA sequence: TGTGCCAGCAGCTTGGGGGTAGCGGGGTTCCAAGAGACCCAGTACTTC.

The chain combines TRBV5-8 with TRBJ1-1; 7 bases map to TRBD1. V trimming: 3 bases; J trimming: 6 bases; junction bases outside the gene matches: 8. Germline-derived CDR1 and CDR2 are SGHTS and YDEGEE. The CDR3 is made up of 14 amino acids. The CDR3 DNA reads as TGTGCCAGCAGCTCTCCGGGACAGATCGCTGAAGCTTTCTTT. Protein product: CASSSPGQIAEAFF.

V and J are TRBV28 and TRBJ2-1, with 7 bases that match TRBD2. Germline-derived CDR1 and CDR2 are MDHEN and SYDVKM. The CDR3 length is 13 residues. This CDR3 reads CASGLDQNNEQFF. CDR3 in DNA: TGTGCATCCGGACTAGACCAAAACAATGAGCAGTTCTTC.

This clone was seen a single time. The chain uses TRBV29-1 and TRBJ2-5; the match to TRBD2 covers 10 bases. There are 12 residues in the CDR3. Germline V gene lookup returns CDR1 SQVTM and CDR2 ANQGSEA. J was trimmed by 5 bases and V by 6 bases; bases with no gene match: 3. CDR3 sequence (DNA): TGCAGCGTAACTAGCGGGGTTGAGACCCAGTACTTC. Translated, it gives CSVTSGVETQYF. Drawing the rest from reference TRBV29-1 and TRBJ2-5, the complete variable domain is SAVISQKPSRDICQRGTSLTIQCQVDSQVTMMFWYRQQPGQSLTLIATANQGSEATYESGFVIDKFPISRPNLTFSTLTVSNMSPEDSSIYLCSVTSGVETQYFGPGTRLLVL.

This clone was seen only a few times. The chain combines TRBV5-1 with TRBJ2-5; 16 nucleotides match TRBD2. J lost 2 bases, V lost 3 bases, and 1 base had no gene match. Looked up from germline, CDR1 is SGHRS and CDR2 is YFSETQ. The CDR3 runs 16 residues. The CDR3 DNA is TGCGCCAGCAGCTCGGGACTAGCGGGAGGGCAAGAGACCCAGTACTTC. As protein: CASSSGLAGGQETQYF.

The rearrangement joins TRBV7-8 to TRBJ2-1, with D tentatively TRBD2 (5 bases). The CDR3 is 13 amino acids. Trimming stripped 5 bases from V and 8 bases from J, with 13 bases between. The germline V gene encodes CDR1 SGHVS and CDR2 FQNEAQ. The CDR3 region has the DNA TGTGCCAGCAGCCCACTAGTGACCTATGAGCAGTTCTTC. Translation gives CASSPLVTYEQFF.

The chain couples TRBV10-3 to TRBJ2-3; 10 bases fit TRBD1. Germline CDR1 is ENHRY and CDR2 is SYGVKD. V dropped 10 bases and J dropped 5; count of bases not matched to a gene: 6. The CDR3 spans 13 residues. The CDR3: CASRDRGGDTQYF. In DNA form, the CDR3 reads TGTGCCAGCCGGGACAGGGGTGGAGATACGCAGTATTTT.

In this sample, this clone turned up once. CDR3 DNA sequence: TGTGCCAGCAGGGCGACAGGGGGTAGGGGGCAGCCCCAGCATTTT. This encodes CASRATGGRGQPQHF. This chain uses TRBV28 with TRBJ1-5; the match to TRBD1 covers 9 bases. The CDR3 totals 15 residues. Germline CDR1 is MDHEN and CDR2 is SYDVKM. The trim removed 6 bases at V and 7 bases at J, leaving 10 bases unmatched.

This chain uses TRBV23-1 with TRBJ1-4, with D uncertain. TRBV23-1 is given ORF status, its function remaining uncertain. This CDR3 spans 14 amino acids. The V end was cut by 8 bases, the J end by 4 bases, with 14 bases between. CDR3 amino acids: CASGGGRFNEKLFF. Written as DNA, the CDR3 is TGCGCCAGCGGAGGTGGAAGATTTAATGAAAAACTGTTTTTT.

J is TRBJ1-6 and V is TRBV19; D is ambiguous. Germline-derived CDR1 and CDR2 are LNHDA and SQIVND (reference sequence). The CDR3 consists of 13 residues. The V end was cut by 5 bases, the J end by 7 bases, with 9 bases between. Here the CDR3 DNA reads TGTGCCAGTAGTTGGTCCCAGAATTCACCCCTCCACTTT. Amino acids: CASSWSQNSPLHF.

V gene TRBV11-3 combines with J gene TRBJ2-3; D may be TRBD1 (6 bases). The CDR3 loop spans 13 amino acids. Germline CDR1 reads SGHNT; CDR2 reads YENEEA. Trimming removed 5 bases at V and 7 bases at J, with 13 bases between. The CDR3 spells CASSLPGVHTQYF. CDR3 in DNA: TGTGCCAGCAGCCTGCCAGGGGTTCATACGCAGTATTTT.

This clone was detected only a few times. The chain uses TRBV9 and TRBJ1-1; TRBD1 might be the D (6 bases). The CDR3 sequence is 15 residues long. CDR1 is SGDLS, CDR2 YYNGEE, per germline. The V end lost 2 bases, the J end lost 0 bases, and 11 bases lay between the germline ends. The CDR3 DNA reads TGTGCCAGCAGCGTCAAGGGGGACATGAACACTGAAGCTTTCTTT. Translation: CASSVKGDMNTEAFF.

The V call is TRBV20-1, the J call TRBJ1-6; D gene uncertain. Germline V gene data show CDR1 as DFQATT and CDR2 as SNEGSKA (reference sequence). With 6 bases removed from V and 7 bases from J, the gap between germline ends came to 7 bases. The CDR3 length is 11 residues. CDR3 in DNA: TGCAGTGCCAAGGAGAATTCACCCCTCCACTTT. Amino acid sequence: CSAKENSPLHF.

The V gene is TRBV14, the J gene TRBJ2-5, with D possibly matching TRBD2 (5 bases). There are 12 residues in the CDR3. Trimming left V 1 base short and J 5 bases short, with 5 bases between. The germline V gene encodes CDR1 SGHDN and CDR2 FVKESK. The CDR3 sequence: CASSQGRETQYF. The CDR3 DNA sequence: TGTGCCAGCAGCCAAGGGAGGGAGACCCAGTACTTC. The full variable domain, rest sourced from reference TRBV14 and TRBJ2-5, is EAGVTQFPSHSVIEKGQTVTLRCDPISGHDNLYWYRRVMGKEIKFLLHFVKESKQDESGMPNNRFLAERTGGTYSTLKVQPAELEDSGVYFCASSQGRETQYFGPGTRLLVL.

The chain employs TRBV6-5 and TRBJ2-5; D remains ambiguous. The J call may be faulty, since TRBJ2-7 better matches the DNA end. Germline lookup yields CDR1 MNHEY and CDR2 SVGAGI. The CDR3 length is 13 residues. The CDR3 loop reads CASSLTLSYEQYF. The CDR3 DNA follows: TGTGCCAGCAGTTTAACCCTTTCCTACGAGCAGTACTTC.